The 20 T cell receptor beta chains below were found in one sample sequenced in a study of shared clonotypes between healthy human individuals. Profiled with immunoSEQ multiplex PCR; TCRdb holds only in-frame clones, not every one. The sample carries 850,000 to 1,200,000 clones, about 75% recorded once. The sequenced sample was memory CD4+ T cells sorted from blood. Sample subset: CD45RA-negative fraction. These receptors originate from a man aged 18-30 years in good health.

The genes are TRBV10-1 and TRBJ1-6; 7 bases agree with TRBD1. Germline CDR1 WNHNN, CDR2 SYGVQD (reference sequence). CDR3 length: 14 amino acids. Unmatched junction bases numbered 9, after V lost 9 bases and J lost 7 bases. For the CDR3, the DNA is TGCGCCAGTAGAGAAGGGGGCGCGAATTCACCCCTCCACTTT. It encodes CASREGGANSPLHF.

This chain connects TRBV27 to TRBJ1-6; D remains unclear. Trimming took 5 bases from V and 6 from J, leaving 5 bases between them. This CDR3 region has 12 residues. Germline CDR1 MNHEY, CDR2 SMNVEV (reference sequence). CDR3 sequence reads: CASSRTNSPLHF. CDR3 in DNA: TGTGCCAGCAGTCGGACTAATTCACCCCTCCACTTT.

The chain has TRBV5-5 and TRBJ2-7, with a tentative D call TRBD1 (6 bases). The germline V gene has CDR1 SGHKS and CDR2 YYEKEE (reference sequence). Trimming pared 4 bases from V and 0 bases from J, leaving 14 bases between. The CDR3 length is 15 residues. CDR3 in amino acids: CASSLGTKSSYEQYF. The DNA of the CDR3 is TGTGCCAGCAGCCTAGGGACAAAGAGCTCCTACGAGCAGTACTTC.

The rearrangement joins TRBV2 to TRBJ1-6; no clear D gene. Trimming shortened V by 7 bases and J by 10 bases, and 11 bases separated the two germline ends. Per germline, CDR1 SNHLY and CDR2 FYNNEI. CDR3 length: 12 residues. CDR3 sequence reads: CASMGERSPLHF. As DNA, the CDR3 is TGTGCCAGCATGGGTGAGAGGTCACCCCTCCACTTT.

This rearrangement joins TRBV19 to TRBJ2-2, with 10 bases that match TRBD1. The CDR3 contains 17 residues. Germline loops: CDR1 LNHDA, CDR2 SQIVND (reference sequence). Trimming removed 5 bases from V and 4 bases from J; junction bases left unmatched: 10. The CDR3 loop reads CASSPTGGALGTGELFF. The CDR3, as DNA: TGTGCCAGTAGTCCGACAGGGGGCGCTTTAGGCACCGGGGAGCTGTTTTTT.

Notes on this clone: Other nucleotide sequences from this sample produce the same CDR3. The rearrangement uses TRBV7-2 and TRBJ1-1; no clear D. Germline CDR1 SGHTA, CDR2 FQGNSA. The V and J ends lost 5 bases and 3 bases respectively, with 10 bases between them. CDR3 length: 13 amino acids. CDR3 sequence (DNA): TGTGCCAGCAGCCTTGGACCTTACACTGAAGCTTTCTTT. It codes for CASSLGPYTEAFF.

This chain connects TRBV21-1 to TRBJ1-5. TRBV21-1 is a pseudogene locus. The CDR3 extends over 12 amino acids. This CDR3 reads CASSNPALLQHF. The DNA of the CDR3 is TGTGCCAGCAGCAATCCCGCATTACTCCAGCATTTT.

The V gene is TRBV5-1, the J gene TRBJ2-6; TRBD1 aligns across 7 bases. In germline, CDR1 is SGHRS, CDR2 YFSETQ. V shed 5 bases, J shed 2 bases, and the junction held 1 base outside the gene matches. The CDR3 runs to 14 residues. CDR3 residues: CASRGQTGANVLTF. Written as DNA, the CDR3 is TGCGCCAGCAGGGGACAGACTGGGGCCAACGTCCTGACTTTC.

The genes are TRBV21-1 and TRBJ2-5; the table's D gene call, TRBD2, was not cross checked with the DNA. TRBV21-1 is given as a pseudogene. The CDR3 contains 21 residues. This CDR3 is CASSKLTRRTSGGGLEETQYF. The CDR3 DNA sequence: TGTGCCAGCAGCAAGTTAACACGTAGGACTAGCGGAGGGGGGTTGGAAGAGACCCAGTACTTC.

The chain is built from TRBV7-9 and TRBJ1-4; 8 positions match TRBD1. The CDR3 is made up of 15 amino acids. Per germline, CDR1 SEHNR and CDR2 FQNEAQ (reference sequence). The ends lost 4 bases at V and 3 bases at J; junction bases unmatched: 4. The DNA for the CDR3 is TGTGCCAGCAGCTCCCAGGGGGCAGCTAATGAAAAACTGTTTTTT. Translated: CASSSQGAANEKLFF.

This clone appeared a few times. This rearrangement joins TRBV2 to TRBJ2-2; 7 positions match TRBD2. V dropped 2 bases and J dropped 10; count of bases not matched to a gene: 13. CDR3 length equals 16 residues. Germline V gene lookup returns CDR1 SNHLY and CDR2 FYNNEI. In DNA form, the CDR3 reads TGTGCCAGCAGTGAATCGTGGGAGGGCCCCCAGGCGGAGCTGTTTTTT. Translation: CASSESWEGPQAELFF.

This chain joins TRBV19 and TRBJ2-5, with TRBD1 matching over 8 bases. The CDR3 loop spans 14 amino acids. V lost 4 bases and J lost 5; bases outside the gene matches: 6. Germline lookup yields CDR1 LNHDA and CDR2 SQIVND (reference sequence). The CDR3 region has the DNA TGTGCCAGTAGTAGGACAGGGTTGTCGGAGACCCAGTACTTC. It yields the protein CASSRTGLSETQYF. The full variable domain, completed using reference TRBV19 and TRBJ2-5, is DGGITQSPKYLFRKEGQNVTLSCEQNLNHDAMYWYRQDPGQGLRLIYYSQIVNDFQKGDIAEGYSVSREKKESFPLTVTSAQKNPTAFYLCASSRTGLSETQYFGPGTRLLVL.

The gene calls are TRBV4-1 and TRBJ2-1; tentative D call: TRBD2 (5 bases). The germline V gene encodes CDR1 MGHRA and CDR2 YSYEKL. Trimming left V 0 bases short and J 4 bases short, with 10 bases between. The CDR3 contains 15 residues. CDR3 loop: CASSQEDSWYNEQFF. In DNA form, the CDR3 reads TGCGCCAGCAGCCAAGAGGACTCCTGGTACAATGAGCAGTTCTTC.

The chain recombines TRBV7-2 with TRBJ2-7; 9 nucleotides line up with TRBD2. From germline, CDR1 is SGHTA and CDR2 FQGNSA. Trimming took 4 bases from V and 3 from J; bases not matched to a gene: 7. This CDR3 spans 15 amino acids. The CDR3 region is CASSSAGTSSYEQYF. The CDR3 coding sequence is TGTGCCAGCAGCTCAGCCGGGACTAGCAGCTACGAGCAGTACTTC.

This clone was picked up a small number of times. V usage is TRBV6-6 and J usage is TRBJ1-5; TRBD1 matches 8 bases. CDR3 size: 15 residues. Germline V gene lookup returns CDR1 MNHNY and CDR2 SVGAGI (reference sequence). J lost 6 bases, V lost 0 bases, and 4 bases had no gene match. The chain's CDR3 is CASSYSQGAGQPQHF. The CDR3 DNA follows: TGTGCCAGCAGTTACTCCCAGGGGGCTGGTCAGCCCCAGCATTTT.

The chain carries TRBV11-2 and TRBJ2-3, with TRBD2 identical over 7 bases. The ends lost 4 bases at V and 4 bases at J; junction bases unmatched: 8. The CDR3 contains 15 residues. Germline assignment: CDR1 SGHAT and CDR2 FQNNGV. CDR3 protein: CASSSWEGIADTQYF. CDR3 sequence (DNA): TGTGCCAGCAGCTCTTGGGAGGGAATTGCAGATACGCAGTATTTT.

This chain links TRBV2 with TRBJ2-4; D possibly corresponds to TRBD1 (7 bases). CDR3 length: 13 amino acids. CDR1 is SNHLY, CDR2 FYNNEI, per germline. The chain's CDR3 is CAVRRDSINIQYF. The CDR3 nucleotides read TGTGCAGTAAGGCGGGACAGCATAAACATTCAGTACTTC.

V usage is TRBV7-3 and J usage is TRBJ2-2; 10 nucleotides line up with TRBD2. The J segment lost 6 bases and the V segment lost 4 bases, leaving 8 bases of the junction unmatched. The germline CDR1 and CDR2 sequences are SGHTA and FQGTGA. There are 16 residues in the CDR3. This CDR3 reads CASSSGQRGGPGELFF. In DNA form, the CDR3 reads TGTGCCAGCAGCTCGGGGCAGCGGGGGGGCCCCGGGGAGCTGTTTTTT.

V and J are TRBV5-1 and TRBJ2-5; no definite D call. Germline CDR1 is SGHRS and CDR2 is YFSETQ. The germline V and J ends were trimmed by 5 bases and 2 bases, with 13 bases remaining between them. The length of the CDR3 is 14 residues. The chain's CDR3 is CASRKIGSQETQYF. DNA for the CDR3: TGCGCCAGCAGGAAAATAGGATCGCAAGAGACCCAGTACTTC.

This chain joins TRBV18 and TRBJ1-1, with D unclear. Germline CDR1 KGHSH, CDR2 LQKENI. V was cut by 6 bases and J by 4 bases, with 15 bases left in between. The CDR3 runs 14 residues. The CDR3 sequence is CASSQSREGTEAFF. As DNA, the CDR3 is TGTGCCAGCTCCCAATCGCGGGAGGGCACTGAAGCTTTCTTT.